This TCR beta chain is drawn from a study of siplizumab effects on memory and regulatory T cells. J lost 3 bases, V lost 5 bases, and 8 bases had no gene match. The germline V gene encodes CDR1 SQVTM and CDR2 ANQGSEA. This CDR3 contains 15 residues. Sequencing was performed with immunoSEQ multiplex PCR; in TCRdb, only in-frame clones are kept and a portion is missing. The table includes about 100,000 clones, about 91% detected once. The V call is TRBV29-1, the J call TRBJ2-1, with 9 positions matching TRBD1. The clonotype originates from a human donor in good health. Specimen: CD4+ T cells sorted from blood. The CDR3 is CSVLKDRGNYNEQFF. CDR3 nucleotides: TGCAGCGTTCTGAAGGACAGGGGAAACTACAATGAGCAGTTCTTC.